This is a list of T cell receptor beta chains from one sample in a study of T-cell memory formation after mild COVID-19. TCRdb re-called the 5' RACE reads through MiXCR, storing one row per CDR3 protein. The sample gives about 610,000 distinct CDR3 sequences, 17% of which show up once; just over 8% is in the top ten. Sequencing was performed on PBMCs or a T cell subset sorted from them (not recorded which). The receptors were gathered from an adult woman who had mild COVID-19 (a few samples of this study predate the infection). Cell type and time point are not known. CDR3s include the opening cysteine and the closing phenylalanine or tryptophan. Fields, in order: D gene, J gene, V gene, clone size, CDR3 protein, CDR3 DNA. A D gene is named only where the DNA matches it firmly. Size tells how often a clone was seen (once, few, many) or the class of an expanded clone, and some rows leave it out.

.,TRBJ1-4,TRBV12-3/TRBV12-4,.,CASSRDAQGGKLFF,TGTGCCAGCAGTCGGGACGCCCAAGGGGGAAAACTGTTTTTT
TRBD1,TRBJ1-2,TRBV6-2/TRBV6-3,.,CASRNLRDSNYGYTF,TGTGCCAGCAGGAACCTAAGGGACAGCAACTATGGCTACACCTTC
TRBD2,TRBJ2-7,TRBV20-1,.,CSARDLASGRVDEQYF,TGCAGTGCTAGAGATTTAGCTAGCGGGAGAGTCGACGAGCAGTACTTC
TRBD1,TRBJ2-3,TRBV19,.,CASSGPGQGLSDTQYF,TGTGCCAGTAGTGGGCCGGGACAGGGGCTATCAGATACGCAGTATTTT
TRBD1,TRBJ1-1,TRBV6-1,few,CASVETGTGGTEAFF,TGTGCCAGCGTAGAAACCGGGACAGGGGGCACTGAAGCTTTCTTT
TRBD1,TRBJ1-2,TRBV12-3/TRBV12-4,few,CASSLRTGYNYGYTF,TGTGCCAGCAGTCTACGGACAGGGTACAACTATGGCTACACCTTC
.,TRBJ1-2,TRBV29-1,few,CSDTGFHNYGYTF,TGCAGCGATACAGGGTTCCATAACTATGGCTACACCTTC
.,TRBJ2-2,TRBV20-1,few,CSATRTYANTGELFF,TGCAGTGCTACACGGACCTACGCGAACACCGGGGAGCTGTTTTTT
.,TRBJ2-3,TRBV10-3,.,CAISESGGDTQYF,TGTGCCATCAGTGAGTCGGGAGGAGATACGCAGTATTTT
.,TRBJ2-5,TRBV6-2/TRBV6-3,few,CASSYLGTQETQYF,TGTGCCAGCAGTTACCTCGGGACCCAAGAGACCCAGTACTTC
.,TRBJ2-7,TRBV5-1,.,CASSSGLGGYEQYF,TGCGCCAGCAGCTCCGGACTAGGGGGCTACGAGCAGTACTTC
TRBD1,TRBJ2-3,TRBV7-3,.,CASSPDRVGTDTQYF,TGTGCCAGCAGCCCCGACAGGGTCGGCACAGATACGCAGTATTTT
.,TRBJ2-3,TRBV21-1,few,CASQGVPDGTDTQYF,TGTGCCAGCCAGGGGGTCCCGGATGGAACAGATACGCAGTATTTT
.,TRBJ2-5,TRBV5-6,few,CASTFGVAETQYF,TGTGCCAGCACCTTTGGGGTTGCAGAGACCCAGTACTTC
TRBD2,TRBJ2-2,TRBV7-7,many,CASSPGLAGELFF,TGTGCCAGCAGCCCAGGACTAGCCGGGGAGCTGTTTTTT
.,TRBJ2-7,TRBV4-1,.,CASSQVGRPEQYF,TGCGCCAGCAGCCAAGTCGGGCGTCCCGAGCAGTACTTC
.,TRBJ1-2,TRBV6-2/TRBV6-3,few,CASSYPPTDRRRMVFGYTF,TGTGCCAGCAGTTACCCTCCCACAGACCGCCGCCGAATGGTCTTTGGCTACACCTTC
TRBD1,TRBJ1-4,TRBV12-3/TRBV12-4,many,CASSLGTGNEKLFF,TGTGCCAGCAGCCTCGGGACAGGGAATGAAAAACTGTTTTTT
TRBD2,TRBJ2-2,TRBV27,once,CASSLISGSLAGELFF,TGTGCCAGCAGTTTAATTAGCGGGAGCTTAGCCGGGGAGCTGTTTTTT
.,TRBJ2-2,TRBV7-2,few,CASTRGEHTGELFF,TGTGCCAGCACCAGGGGGGAGCACACCGGGGAGCTGTTTTTT
.,TRBJ2-5,TRBV15,.,CATSREGRETQYF,TGTGCCACCAGCAGAGAAGGGAGAGAGACCCAGTACTTC
.,TRBJ2-3,TRBV9,few,CASSADGTSTDTQYF,TGTGCCAGCAGCGCCGACGGAACTAGCACAGATACGCAGTATTTT
TRBD1,TRBJ1-2,TRBV6-6,.,CASSYGVQGAVYGYTF,TGTGCCAGCAGTTACGGAGTGCAGGGGGCTGTCTATGGCTACACCTTC
.,TRBJ2-2,TRBV29-1,many,CSVVSAGELFF,TGCAGCGTTGTTTCGGCCGGGGAGCTGTTTTTT
TRBD2,TRBJ2-5,TRBV7-9,few,CASSRGLAGAGGETQYF,TGTGCCAGCAGCAGGGGACTAGCGGGAGCTGGCGGAGAGACCCAGTACTTC
.,TRBJ1-5,TRBV7-2,few,CASSLRGFYSNQPQHF,TGTGCCAGCAGCTTAAGGGGGTTTTATAGCAATCAGCCCCAGCATTTT
.,TRBJ2-3,TRBV15,few,CATQLEGNTDTQYF,TGTGCCACCCAACTGGAGGGGAACACAGATACGCAGTATTTT
.,TRBJ2-3,TRBV6-1,few,CASNLQGSTDTQYF,TGTGCCAGCAATTTGCAGGGCTCCACAGATACGCAGTATTTT
TRBD1,TRBJ2-2,TRBV24-1,.,CATSDLPLEWGQGKGFDTGELFF,TGTGCCACCAGTGATTTGCCTCTAGAGTGGGGACAGGGGAAAGGATTCGACACCGGGGAGCTGTTTTTT